This T cell receptor beta chain was recorded in a study of shared clonotypes between healthy human individuals. Study results and limitations: Against clonotypes common to all four donors, non-shared ones had lower generation probabilities. A limitation of the genetic and exposure-history diversity represented arose from few donors.

Across several immunoSEQ plates, the genomic DNA of each subset was split evenly. Libraries were prepared by immunoSEQ multiplex PCR; TCRdb keeps only in-frame clonotypes and omits some of them. The repertoire holds 2 million to 2.5 million clones, with roughly 94% as singletons. This clone was detected only once. Its specificity is unknown. The V and J ends lost 2 bases and 5 bases respectively, with 12 bases between them. CDR1 is MNHEY and CDR2 is SVGAGI in the germline V gene. The length of the CDR3 is 14 residues. CD8 cells classed as naive were CD45RO-negative and positively selected for CCR7, excluding terminally differentiated effector memory CD45RA+ cells. Every one of the donors was a Caucasian adult that lived in Nashville, Tennessee.

The origin of this receptor is a man younger than 35 in good health. The rearrangement joins TRBV6-5 to TRBJ2-5, with D possibly called TRBD1 or TRBD2 (6 bases each). The sequencing input was naive CD8+ T cells sorted from blood. The CDR3 region is CASSYAEGGETQYF. CDR3 bases: TGTGCCAGCAGTTACGCGGAAGGGGGGGAGACCCAGTACTTC.